This T cell receptor beta chain was captured by sequencing in a study of a mutant IDH1 vaccine in newly diagnosed glioma. Study at large: Those enrolled had earlier been treated with radiotherapy, temozolomide, or both, mostly both.

Germline loops: CDR1 SGHAT, CDR2 FQNNGV. This CDR3 is 17 amino acids long. With V trimmed by 1 base and J by 5 bases, 8 bases remained unmatched. The table lists this clone with a count of one. Antigen unknown. The assay was immunoSEQ multiplex PCR, and TCRdb's table has in-frame clones only and misses some. The sample holds tens of thousands of clones, about 70% seen once. Study-wide results and caveats: Pseudoprogression appears to have had no connection to changes in top peripheral T cell clonotypes. A vaccine-induced immune response developed in about 93% of the patients.

The time point was: week 11, during vaccination. A 20-mer mutant IDH1 peptide at 300 ug was injected subcutaneously with topical imiquimod. The genes are TRBV11-2 and TRBJ2-5, with TRBD1 matching over 12 bases. Here the sequenced sample was peripheral blood mononuclear cells (PBMCs), taken from a glioma patient whose treatment included an IDH1 peptide vaccine. The sequence was collected from a man between 18 and 35 years old with glioma. Some clones in this sample may be carry-over from other donors' samples. The CDR3 protein is CASSLGPGQGAGETQYF. The CDR3 DNA is TGTGCCAGCAGCTTAGGCCCGGGACAGGGGGCAGGGGAGACCCAGTACTTC.